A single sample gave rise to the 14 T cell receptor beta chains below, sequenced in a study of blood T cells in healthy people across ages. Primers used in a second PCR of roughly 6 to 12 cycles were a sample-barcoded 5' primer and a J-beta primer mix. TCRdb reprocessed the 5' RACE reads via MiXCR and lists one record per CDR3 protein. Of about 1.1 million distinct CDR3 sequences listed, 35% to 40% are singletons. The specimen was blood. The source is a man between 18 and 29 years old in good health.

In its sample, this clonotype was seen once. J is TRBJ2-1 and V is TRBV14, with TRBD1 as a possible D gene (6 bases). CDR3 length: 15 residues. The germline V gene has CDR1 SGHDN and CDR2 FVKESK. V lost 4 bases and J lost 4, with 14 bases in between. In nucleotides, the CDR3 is TGTGCCAGCAGCCGACAGGCCCAAAGATACAATGAGCAGTTCTTC. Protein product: CASSRQAQRYNEQFF. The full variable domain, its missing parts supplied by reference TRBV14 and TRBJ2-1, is EAGVTQFPSHSVIEKGQTVTLRCDPISGHDNLYWYRRVMGKEIKFLLHFVKESKQDESGMPNNRFLAERTGGTYSTLKVQPAELEDSGVYFCASSRQAQRYNEQFFGPGTRLTVL.

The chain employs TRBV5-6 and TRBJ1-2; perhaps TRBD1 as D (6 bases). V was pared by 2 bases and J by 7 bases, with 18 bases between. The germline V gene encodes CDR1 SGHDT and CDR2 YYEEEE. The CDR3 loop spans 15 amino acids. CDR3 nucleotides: TGTGCCAGCAGCTTTAGGGACACGGGTCGTTGTGGCTACACCTTC. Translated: CASSFRDTGRCGYTF.

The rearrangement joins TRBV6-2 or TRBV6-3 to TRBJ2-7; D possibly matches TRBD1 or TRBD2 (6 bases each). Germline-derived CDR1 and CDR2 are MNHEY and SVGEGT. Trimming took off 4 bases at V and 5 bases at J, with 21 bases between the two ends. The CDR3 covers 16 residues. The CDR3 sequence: CASSSHSGGRYDEQYF. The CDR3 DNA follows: TGTGCCAGCAGTTCACACTCCGGGGGCAGGTACGACGAGCAGTACTTC.

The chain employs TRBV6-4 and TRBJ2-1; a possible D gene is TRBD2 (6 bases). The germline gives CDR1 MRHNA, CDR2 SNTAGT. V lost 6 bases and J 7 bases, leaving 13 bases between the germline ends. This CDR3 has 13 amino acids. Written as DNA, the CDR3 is TGTGCCAGCAGCCGTGAGGAGGGGAATGAGCAGTTCTTC. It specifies CASSREEGNEQFF.

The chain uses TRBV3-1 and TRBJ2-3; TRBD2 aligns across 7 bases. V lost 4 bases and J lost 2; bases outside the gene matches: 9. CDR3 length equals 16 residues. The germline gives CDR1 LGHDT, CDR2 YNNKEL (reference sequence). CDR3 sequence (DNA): TGTGCCAGCAGCCCCTGGCTAGCGGCCGTCACAGATACGCAGTATTTT. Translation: CASSPWLAAVTDTQYF.

CDR3 DNA: TGTGCCAGCTCTACCAGCTTCCGACTAGCGGGGGGGACGGATACGCAGTATTTT. Protein product: CASSTSFRLAGGTDTQYF. The chain couples TRBV2 to TRBJ2-3; TRBD2 matches 14 bases. The germline V gene has CDR1 SNHLY and CDR2 FYNNEI. The CDR3 has 18 amino acids. The trim removed 8 bases at V and 6 bases at J, leaving 16 bases unmatched. Using reference TRBV2 and TRBJ2-3 for the parts outside the CDR3, the full variable domain is EPEVTQTPSHQVTQMGQEVILRCVPISNHLYFYWYRQILGQKVEFLVSFYNNEISEKSEIFDDQFSVERPDGSNFTLKIRSTKLEDSAMYFCASSTSFRLAGGTDTQYFGPGTRLTVL.

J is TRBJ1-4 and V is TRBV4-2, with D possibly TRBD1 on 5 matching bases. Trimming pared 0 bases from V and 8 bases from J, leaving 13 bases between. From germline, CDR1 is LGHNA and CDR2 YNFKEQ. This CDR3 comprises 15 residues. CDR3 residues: CASSQDQQGPEKLFF. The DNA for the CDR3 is TGTGCCAGCAGCCAAGATCAGCAGGGCCCCGAAAAACTGTTTTTT.

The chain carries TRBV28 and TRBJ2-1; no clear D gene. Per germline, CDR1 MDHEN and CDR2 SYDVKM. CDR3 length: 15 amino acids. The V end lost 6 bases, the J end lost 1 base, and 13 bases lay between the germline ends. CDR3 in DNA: TGTGCCAGCAGCCCTCTGTGGGATTCCTACAATGAGCAGTTCTTC. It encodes CASSPLWDSYNEQFF.

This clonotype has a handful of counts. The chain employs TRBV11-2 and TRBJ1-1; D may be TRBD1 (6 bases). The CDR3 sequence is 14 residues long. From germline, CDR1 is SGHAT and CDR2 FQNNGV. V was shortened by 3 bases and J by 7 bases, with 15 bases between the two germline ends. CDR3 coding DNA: TGTGCCAGCAGCTTGGGGGGCGGGATCCTTGAAGCTTTCTTT. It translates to CASSLGGGILEAFF.

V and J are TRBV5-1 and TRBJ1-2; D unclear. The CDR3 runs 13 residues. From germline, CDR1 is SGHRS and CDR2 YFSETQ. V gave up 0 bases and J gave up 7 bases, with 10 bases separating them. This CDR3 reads CASSLELMGGYTF. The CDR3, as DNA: TGCGCCAGCAGCTTGGAATTAATGGGTGGCTACACCTTC.

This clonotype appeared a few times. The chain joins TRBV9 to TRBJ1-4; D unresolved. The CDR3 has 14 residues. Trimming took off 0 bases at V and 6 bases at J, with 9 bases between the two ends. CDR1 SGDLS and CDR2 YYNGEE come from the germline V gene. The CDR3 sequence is CASSVATGDEKLFF. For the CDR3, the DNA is TGTGCCAGCAGCGTAGCTACCGGGGATGAAAAACTGTTTTTT.

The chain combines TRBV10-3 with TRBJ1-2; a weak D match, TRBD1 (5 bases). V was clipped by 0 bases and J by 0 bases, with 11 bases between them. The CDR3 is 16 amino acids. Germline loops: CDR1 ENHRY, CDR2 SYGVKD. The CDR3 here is CAISESRTQANYGYTF. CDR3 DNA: TGTGCCATCAGTGAGTCGCGGACACAAGCTAACTATGGCTACACCTTC.

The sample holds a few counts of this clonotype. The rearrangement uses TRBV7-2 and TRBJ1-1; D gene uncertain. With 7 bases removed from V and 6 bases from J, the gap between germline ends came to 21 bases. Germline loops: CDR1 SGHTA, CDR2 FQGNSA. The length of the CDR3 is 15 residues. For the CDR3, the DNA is TGTGCCAGCACTCTATCTCCCGATCGTGTCGCTGAAGCTTTCTTT. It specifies CASTLSPDRVAEAFF.

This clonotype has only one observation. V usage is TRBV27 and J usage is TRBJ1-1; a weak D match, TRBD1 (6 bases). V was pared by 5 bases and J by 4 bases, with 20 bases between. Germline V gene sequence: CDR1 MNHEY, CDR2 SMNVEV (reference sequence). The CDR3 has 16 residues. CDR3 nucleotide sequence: TGTGCCAGCAGTCCACTTCACGGCAGGGGTTCCACTGAAGCTTTCTTT. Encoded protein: CASSPLHGRGSTEAFF.